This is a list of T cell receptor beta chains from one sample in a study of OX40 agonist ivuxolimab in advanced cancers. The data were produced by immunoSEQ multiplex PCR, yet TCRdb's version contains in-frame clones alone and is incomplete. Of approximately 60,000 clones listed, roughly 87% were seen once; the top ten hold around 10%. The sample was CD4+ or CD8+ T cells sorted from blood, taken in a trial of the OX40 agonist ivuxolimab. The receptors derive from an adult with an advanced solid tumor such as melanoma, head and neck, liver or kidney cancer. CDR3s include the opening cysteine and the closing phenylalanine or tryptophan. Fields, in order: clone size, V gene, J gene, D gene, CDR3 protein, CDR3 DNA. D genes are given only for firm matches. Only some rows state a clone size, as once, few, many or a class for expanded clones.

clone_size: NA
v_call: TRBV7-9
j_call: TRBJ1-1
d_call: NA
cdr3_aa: CASSPLAYLVEAFF
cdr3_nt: TGTGCCAGCAGCCCACTCGCGTACTTAGTTGAAGCTTTCTTT

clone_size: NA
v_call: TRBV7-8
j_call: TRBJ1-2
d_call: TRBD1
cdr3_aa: CASSARGQRDYGYTF
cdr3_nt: TGTGCCAGCAGCGCCAGGGGGCAGCGGGACTATGGCTACACCTTC

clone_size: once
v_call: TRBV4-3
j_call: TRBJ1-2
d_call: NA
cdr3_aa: CASSQDRTYGYTF
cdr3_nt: TGCGCCAGCAGCCAAGATCGCACCTATGGCTACACCTTC

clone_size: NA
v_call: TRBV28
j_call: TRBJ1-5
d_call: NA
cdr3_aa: CASSLETTFQPQHF
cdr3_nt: TGTGCCAGCAGTTTAGAGACAACGTTCCAGCCCCAGCATTTT

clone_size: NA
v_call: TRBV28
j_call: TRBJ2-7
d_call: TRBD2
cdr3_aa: CASSFPATSGSYEQYF
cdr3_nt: TGTGCCAGCAGTTTCCCCGCGACTAGCGGGAGCTACGAGCAGTACTTC

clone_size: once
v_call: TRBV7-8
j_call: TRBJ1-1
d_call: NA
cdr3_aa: CASSKDWGAEAFF
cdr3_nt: TGTGCCAGCAGCAAAGATTGGGGGGCTGAAGCTTTCTTT

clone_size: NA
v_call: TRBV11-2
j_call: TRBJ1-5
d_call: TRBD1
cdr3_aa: CASSLAPQGGSNQPQHF
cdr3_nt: TGTGCCAGCAGCTTAGCTCCACAGGGGGGCAGCAATCAGCCCCAGCATTTT

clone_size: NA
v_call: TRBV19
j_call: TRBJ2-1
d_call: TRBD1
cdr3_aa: CASSIRGPYNEQFF
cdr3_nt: TGTGCCAGTAGTATTAGGGGGCCCTACAATGAGCAGTTCTTC

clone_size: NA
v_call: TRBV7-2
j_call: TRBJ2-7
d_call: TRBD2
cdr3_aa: CASSLSGSSYEQYF
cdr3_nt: TGTGCCAGCAGCCTCAGCGGGAGCTCCTACGAGCAGTACTTC

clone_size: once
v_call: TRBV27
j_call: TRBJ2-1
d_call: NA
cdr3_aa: CASSLSNGNEQFF
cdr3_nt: TGTGCCAGCAGTTTATCGAATGGGAATGAGCAGTTCTTC

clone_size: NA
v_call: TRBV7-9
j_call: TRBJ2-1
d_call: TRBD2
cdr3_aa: CASTPGLAGDFEQFF
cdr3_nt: TGTGCCAGCACCCCGGGACTAGCGGGAGATTTTGAGCAGTTCTTC

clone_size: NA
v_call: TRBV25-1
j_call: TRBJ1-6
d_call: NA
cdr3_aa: CASSDPVGTYNSPLHF
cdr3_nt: TGTGCCAGCAGTGACCCCGTAGGCACCTATAATTCACCCCTCCACTTT

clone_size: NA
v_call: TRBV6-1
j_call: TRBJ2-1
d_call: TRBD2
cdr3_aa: CASLGGSGGEQFF
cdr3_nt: TGTGCCAGCCTAGGCGGCAGCGGGGGGGAGCAGTTCTTC

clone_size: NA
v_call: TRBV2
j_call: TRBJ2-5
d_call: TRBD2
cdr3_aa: CASSEPGLAGVGTQYF
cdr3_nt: TGTGCCAGCAGTGAACCCGGACTAGCGGGAGTGGGGACCCAGTACTTC

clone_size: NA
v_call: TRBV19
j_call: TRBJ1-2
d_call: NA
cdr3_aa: CASTVGGSNYGYTF
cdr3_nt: TGTGCCAGTACGGTTGGTGGATCTAACTATGGCTACACCTTC

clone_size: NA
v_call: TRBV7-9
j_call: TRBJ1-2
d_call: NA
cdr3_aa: CASSPPRGGLNYGYTF
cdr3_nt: TGTGCCAGCAGTCCCCCCCGTGGAGGGCTAAACTATGGCTACACCTTC

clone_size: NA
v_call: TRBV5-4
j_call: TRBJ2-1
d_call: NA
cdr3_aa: CASSPTLNEQFF
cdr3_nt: TGTGCCAGCAGCCCGACCCTAAATGAGCAGTTCTTC

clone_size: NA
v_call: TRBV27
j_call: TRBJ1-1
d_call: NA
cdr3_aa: CASSLSQGGTEAFF
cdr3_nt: TGTGCCAGCAGTTTGTCGCAGGGTGGGACTGAAGCTTTCTTT

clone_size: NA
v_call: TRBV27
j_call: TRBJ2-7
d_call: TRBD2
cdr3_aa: CASSLSLAGLYEQYF
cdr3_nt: TGTGCCAGCAGTTTATCTCTAGCGGGATTATACGAGCAGTACTTC

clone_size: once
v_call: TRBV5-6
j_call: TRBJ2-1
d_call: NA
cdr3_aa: CASSFDESSYNEQFF
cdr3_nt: TGTGCCAGCAGCTTCGACGAAAGCTCCTACAATGAGCAGTTCTTC

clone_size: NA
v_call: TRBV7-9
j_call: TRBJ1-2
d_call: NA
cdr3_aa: CASSLVDPGYTF
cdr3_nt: TGTGCCAGCAGCTTAGTCGACCCTGGCTACACCTTC

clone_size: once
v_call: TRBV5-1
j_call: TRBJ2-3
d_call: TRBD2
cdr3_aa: CASSFTSVSTDTQYF
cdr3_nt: TGCGCCAGCAGCTTCACTAGCGTTAGCACAGATACGCAGTATTTT

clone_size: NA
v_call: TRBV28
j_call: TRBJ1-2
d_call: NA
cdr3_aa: CASSPGGEYGYTF
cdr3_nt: TGTGCCAGCAGCCCTGGGGGAGAGTATGGCTACACCTTC

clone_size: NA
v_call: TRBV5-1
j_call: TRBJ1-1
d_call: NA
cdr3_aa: CASSLVGSGTEAFF
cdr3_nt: TGCGCCAGCAGCTTGGTAGGGTCGGGCACTGAAGCTTTCTTT

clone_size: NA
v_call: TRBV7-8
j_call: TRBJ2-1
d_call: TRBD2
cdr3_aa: CASSFLDRTSGNNEQFF
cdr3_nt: TGTGCCAGCAGCTTCCTCGATCGGACTAGCGGGAACAATGAGCAGTTCTTC

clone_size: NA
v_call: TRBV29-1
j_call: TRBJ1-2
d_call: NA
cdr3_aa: CSVEKGYGYTF
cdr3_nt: TGCAGCGTTGAAAAGGGTTATGGCTACACCTTC

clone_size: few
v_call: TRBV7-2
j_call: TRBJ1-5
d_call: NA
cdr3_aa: CASSLGDQPQHF
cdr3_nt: TGTGCCAGCAGCTTAGGGGATCAGCCCCAGCATTTT

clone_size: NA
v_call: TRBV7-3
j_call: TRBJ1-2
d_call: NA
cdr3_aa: CASSFGHLNYGYTF
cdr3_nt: TGTGCCAGCAGCTTCGGACACCTTAACTATGGCTACACCTTC

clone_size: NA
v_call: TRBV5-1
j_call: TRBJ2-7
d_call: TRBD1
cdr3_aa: CASSLGQGDWPYEQYF
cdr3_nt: TGCGCCAGCAGCTTGGGACAGGGCGATTGGCCCTACGAGCAGTACTTC

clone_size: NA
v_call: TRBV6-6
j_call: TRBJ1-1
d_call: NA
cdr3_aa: CASSPGQLEAFF
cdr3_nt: TGTGCCAGCAGTCCGGGGCAACTTGAAGCTTTCTTT

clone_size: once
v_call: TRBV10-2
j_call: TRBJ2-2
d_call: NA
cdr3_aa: CASSEGLYTGELFF
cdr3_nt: TGCGCCAGCAGTGAAGGACTTTACACCGGGGAGCTGTTTTTT

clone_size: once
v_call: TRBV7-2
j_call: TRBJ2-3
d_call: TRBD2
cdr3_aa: CASIQSPGLAGGLTDTQYF
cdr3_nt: TGTGCCAGCATCCAATCCCCTGGGCTAGCGGGAGGGCTCACAGATACGCAGTATTTT

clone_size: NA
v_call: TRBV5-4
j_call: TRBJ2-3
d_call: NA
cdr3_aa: CASRGSTDTQYF
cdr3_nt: TGTGCCAGCAGGGGCAGCACAGATACGCAGTATTTT

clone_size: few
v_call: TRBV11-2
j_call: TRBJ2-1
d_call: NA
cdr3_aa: CASSQTSRGPYNEQFF
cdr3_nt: TGTGCCAGCAGCCAAACTAGCCGGGGCCCTTACAATGAGCAGTTCTTC

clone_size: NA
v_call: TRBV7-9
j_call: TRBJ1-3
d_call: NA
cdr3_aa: CASSSQGDTIYF
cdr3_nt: TGTGCCAGCAGCTCACAGGGTGACACCATATATTTT

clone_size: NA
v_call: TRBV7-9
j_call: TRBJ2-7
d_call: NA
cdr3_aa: CASSFKGSGVEQYF
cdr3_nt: TGTGCCAGCAGCTTTAAGGGGAGCGGCGTCGAGCAGTACTTC

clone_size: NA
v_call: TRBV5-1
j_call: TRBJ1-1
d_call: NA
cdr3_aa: CASSLSSGGSMNTEAFF
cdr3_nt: TGCGCCAGCAGCCTGTCCTCGGGGGGCTCAATGAACACTGAAGCTTTCTTT

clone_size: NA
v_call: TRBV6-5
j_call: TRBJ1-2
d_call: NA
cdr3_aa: CASSPIARAAYGYTF
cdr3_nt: TGTGCCAGCAGTCCCATTGCTAGGGCAGCCTATGGCTACACCTTC

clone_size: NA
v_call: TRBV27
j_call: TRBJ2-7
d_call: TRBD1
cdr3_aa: CASSTGTGSYEQYF
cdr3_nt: TGTGCCAGCAGTACCGGGACAGGGTCCTACGAGCAGTACTTC

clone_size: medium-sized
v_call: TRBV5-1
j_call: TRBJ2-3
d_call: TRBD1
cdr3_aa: CASSYLTGGTDTQYF
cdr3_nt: TGCGCCAGCAGCTACCTGACAGGGGGCACAGATACGCAGTATTTT

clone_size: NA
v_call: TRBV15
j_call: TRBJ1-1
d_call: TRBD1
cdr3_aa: CATSRGTANTEAFF
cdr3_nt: TGTGCCACCAGCCGCGGGACAGCGAACACTGAAGCTTTCTTT

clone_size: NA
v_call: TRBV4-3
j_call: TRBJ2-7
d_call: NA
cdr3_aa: CASSRIGDPYYEQYF
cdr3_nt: TGCGCCAGCAGCCGTATCGGGGACCCATACTACGAGCAGTACTTC

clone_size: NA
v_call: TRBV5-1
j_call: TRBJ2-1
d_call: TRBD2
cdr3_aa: CASSFGQTSGLTSYNEQFF
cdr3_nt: TGCGCCAGCAGCTTCGGCCAGACTAGCGGGTTAACTTCCTACAATGAGCAGTTCTTC

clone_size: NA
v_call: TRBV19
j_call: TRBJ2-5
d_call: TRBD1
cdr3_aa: CASSPDRSQTQYF
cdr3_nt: TGTGCCAGTAGTCCGGACAGGTCTCAGACCCAGTACTTC

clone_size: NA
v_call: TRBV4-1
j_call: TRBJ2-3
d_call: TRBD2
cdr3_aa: CASTYRLAGAGGGTDTQYF
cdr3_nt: TGCGCCAGCACTTATCGACTAGCGGGGGCCGGAGGGGGCACAGATACGCAGTATTTT

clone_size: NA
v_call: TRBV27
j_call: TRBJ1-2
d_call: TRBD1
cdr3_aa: CASSFIPRDRGDHGYTF
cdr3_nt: TGTGCCAGCAGTTTCATTCCCCGGGACAGGGGTGATCATGGCTACACCTTC

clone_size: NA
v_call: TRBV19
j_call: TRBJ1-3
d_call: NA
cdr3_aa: CASSRERYSGNTIYF
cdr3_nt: TGTGCCAGTAGCCGGGAGAGATACTCTGGAAACACCATATATTTT

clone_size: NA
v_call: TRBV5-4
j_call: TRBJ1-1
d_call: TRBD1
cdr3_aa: CASSLWDRGRLNTEAFF
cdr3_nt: TGTGCCAGCAGCTTGTGGGACAGGGGGCGCCTAAACACTGAAGCTTTCTTT

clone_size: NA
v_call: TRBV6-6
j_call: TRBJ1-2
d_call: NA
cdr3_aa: CASRSDYGYTF
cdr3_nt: TGTGCCAGCAGGTCAGACTATGGCTACACCTTC

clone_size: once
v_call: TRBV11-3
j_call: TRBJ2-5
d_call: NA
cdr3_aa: CASSPTMGETQYF
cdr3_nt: TGTGCCAGCAGCCCCACCATGGGAGAGACCCAGTACTTC

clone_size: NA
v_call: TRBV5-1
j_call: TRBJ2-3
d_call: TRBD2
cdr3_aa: CASGLADFSTDTQYF
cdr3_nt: TGCGCCAGCGGGCTAGCGGACTTCTCCACAGATACGCAGTATTTT

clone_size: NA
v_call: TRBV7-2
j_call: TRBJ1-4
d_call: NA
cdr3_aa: CASSSTEAGVLVNEKLFF
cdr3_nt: TGTGCCAGCAGCTCGACGGAGGCAGGGGTACTTGTCAATGAAAAACTGTTTTTT

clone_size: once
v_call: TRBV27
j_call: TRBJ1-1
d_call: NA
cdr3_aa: CASSLYPKGAEAFF
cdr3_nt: TGTGCCAGCAGTTTATATCCAAAGGGAGCTGAAGCTTTCTTT

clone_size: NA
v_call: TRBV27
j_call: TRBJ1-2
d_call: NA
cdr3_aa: CASSPFDPEVIPRGYTF
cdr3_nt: TGTGCCAGCAGTCCCTTCGACCCAGAGGTCATACCGAGGGGCTACACCTTC

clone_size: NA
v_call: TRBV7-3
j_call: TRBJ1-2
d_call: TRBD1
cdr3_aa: CASSLSGTGGVGYTF
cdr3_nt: TGTGCCAGCAGCTTATCCGGGACAGGGGGCGTTGGCTACACCTTC